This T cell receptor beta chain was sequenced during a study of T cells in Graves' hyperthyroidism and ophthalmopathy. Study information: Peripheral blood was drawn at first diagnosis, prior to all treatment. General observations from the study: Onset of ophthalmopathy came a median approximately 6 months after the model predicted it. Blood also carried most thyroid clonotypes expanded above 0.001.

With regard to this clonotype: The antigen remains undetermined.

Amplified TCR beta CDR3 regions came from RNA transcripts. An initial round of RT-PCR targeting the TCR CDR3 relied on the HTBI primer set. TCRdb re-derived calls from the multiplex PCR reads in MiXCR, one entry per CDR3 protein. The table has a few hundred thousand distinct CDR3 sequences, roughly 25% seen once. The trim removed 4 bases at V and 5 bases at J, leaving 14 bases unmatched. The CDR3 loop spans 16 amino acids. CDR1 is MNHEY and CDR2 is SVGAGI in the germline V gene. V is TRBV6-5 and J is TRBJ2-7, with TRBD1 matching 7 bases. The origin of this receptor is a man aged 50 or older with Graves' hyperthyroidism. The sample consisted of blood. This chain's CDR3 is CASSWLTRDRGHEQYF. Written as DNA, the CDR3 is TGTGCCAGCAGTTGGTTGACCCGGGACAGAGGTCACGAGCAGTACTTC.